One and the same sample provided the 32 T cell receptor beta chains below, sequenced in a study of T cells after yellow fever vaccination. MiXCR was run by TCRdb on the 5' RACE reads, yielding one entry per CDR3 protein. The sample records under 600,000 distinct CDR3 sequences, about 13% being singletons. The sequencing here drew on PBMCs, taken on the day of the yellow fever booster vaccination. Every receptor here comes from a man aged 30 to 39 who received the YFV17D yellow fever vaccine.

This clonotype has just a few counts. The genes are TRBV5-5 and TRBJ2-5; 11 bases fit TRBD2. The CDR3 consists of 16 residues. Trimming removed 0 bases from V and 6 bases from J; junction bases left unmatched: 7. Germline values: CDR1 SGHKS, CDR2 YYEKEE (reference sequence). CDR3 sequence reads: CASSLAITSGSQTQYF. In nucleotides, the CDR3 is TGTGCCAGCAGCTTGGCCATAACTAGCGGGAGTCAGACCCAGTACTTC.

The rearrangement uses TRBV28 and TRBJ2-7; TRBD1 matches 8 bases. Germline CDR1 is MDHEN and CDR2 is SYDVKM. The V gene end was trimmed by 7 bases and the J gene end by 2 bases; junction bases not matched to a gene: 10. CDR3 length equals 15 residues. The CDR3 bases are TGTGCCAGCAAGACATGGGGGGACAGGACCTACGAGCAGTACTTC. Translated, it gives CASKTWGDRTYEQYF. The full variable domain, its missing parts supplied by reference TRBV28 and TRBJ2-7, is DVKVTQSSRYLVKRTGEKVFLECVQDMDHENMFWYRQDPGLGLRLIYFSYDVKMKEKGDIPEGYSVSREKKERFSLILESASTNQTSMYLCASKTWGDRTYEQYFGPGTRLTVT.

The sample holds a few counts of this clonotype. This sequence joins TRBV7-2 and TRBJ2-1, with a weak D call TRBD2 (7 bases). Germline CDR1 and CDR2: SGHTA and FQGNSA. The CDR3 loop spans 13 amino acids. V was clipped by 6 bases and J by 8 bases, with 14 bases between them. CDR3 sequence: CASRRGRADEQFF. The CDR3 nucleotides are TGTGCCAGCAGGCGGGGGCGGGCGGATGAGCAGTTCTTC.

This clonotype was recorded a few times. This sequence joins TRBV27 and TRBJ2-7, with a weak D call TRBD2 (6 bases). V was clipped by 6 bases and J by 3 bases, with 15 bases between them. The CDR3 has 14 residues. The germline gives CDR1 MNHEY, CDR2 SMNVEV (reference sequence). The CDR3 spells CASRVLGGNYEQYF. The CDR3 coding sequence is TGTGCCAGCAGGGTCCTCGGCGGGAACTACGAGCAGTACTTC.

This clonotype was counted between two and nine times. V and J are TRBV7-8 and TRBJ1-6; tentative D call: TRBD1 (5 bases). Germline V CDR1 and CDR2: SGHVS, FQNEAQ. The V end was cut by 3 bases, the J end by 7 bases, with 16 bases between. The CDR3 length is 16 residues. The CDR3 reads CASSFRDGVPNSPLHF. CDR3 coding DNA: TGTGCCAGCAGCTTCAGGGATGGGGTTCCAAATTCACCCCTCCACTTT.

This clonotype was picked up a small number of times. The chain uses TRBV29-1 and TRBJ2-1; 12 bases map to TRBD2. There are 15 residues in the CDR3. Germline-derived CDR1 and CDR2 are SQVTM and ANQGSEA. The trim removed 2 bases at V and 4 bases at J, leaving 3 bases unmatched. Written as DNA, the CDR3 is TGCAGCGTTGAACGGACTAGCGGGACATACAATGAGCAGTTCTTC. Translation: CSVERTSGTYNEQFF.

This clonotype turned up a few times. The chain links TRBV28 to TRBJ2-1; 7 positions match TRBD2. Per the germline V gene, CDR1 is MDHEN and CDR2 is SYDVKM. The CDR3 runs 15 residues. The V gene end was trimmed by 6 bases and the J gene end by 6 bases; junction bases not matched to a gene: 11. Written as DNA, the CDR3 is TGTGCCAGCAGGTCAGCTAGCGGAGGGTTCAATGAGCAGTTCTTC. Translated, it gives CASRSASGGFNEQFF.

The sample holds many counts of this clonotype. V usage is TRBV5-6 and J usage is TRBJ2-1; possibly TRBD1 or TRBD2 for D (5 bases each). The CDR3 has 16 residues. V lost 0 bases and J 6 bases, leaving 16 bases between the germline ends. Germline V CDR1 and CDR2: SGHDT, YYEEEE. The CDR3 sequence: CASSLVGTSSPNEQFF. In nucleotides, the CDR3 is TGTGCCAGCAGCTTGGTGGGGACCTCCTCGCCCAATGAGCAGTTCTTC.

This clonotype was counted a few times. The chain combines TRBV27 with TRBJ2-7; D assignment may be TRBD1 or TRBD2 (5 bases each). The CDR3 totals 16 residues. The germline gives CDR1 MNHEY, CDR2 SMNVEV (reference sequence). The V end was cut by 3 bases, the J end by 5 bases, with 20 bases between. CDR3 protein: CASSFSLWQGPDEQYF. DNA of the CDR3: TGTGCCAGCAGTTTTTCGTTGTGGCAGGGACCCGACGAGCAGTACTTC.

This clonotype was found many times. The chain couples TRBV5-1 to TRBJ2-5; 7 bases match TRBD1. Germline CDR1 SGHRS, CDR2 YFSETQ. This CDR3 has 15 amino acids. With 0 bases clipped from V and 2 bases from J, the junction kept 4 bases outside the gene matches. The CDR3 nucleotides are TGCGCCAGCAGCTTGGACAGGGGATTTCAAGAGACCCAGTACTTC. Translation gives CASSLDRGFQETQYF.

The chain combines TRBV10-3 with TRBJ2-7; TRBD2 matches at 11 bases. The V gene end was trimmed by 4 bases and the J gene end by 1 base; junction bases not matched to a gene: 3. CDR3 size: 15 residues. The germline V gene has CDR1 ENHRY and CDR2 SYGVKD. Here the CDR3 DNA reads TGTGCCATCAGTGGGGGACTAGCGGATTCCTACGAGCAGTACTTC. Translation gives CAISGGLADSYEQYF.

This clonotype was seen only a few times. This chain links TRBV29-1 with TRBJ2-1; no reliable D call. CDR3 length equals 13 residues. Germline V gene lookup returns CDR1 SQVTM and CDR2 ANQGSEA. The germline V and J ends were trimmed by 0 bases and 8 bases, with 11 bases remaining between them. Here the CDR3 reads CSVEDLVGHEQFF. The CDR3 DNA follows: TGCAGCGTTGAAGATCTTGTGGGCCATGAGCAGTTCTTC.

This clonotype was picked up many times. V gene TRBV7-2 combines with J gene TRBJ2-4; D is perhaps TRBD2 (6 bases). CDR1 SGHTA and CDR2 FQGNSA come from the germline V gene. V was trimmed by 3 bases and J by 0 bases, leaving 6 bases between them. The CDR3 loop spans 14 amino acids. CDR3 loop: CASSLGLAKNIQYF. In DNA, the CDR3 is TGTGCCAGCAGCTTGGGACTAGCCAAAAACATTCAGTACTTC.

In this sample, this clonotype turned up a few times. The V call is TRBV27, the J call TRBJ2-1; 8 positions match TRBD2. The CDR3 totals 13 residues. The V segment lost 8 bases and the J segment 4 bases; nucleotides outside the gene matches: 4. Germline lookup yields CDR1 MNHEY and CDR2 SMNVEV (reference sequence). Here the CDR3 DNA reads TGTGCCAGCGGCCGACTAGCGTACAATGAGCAGTTCTTC. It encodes CASGRLAYNEQFF.

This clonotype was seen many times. The CDR3 nucleotides read TGCAGTGCCCCGACAGGGTTGGTAGTAGACATTCAGTACTTC. Protein: CSAPTGLVVDIQYF. The rearrangement links TRBV20-1 to TRBJ2-4, with TRBD1 matching over 7 bases. The CDR3 has 14 amino acids. Germline V gives CDR1 DFQATT, CDR2 SNEGSKA (reference sequence). After removal of 6 bases from V and 8 bases from J, the junction contained 13 bases not matched to a gene.

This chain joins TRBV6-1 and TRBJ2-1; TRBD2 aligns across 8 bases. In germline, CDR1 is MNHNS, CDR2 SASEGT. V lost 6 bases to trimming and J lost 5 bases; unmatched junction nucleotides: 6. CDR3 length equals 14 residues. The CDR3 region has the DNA TGTGCCAGCAGGGTAGCGGGACAACACAATGAGCAGTTCTTC. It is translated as CASRVAGQHNEQFF.

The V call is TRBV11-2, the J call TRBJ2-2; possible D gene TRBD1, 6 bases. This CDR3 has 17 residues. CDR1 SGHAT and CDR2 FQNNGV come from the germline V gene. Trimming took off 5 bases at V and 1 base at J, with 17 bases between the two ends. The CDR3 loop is CASSPLASQGNTGELFF. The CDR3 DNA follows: TGTGCCAGCAGCCCCCTTGCGTCACAGGGGAACACCGGGGAGCTGTTTTTT. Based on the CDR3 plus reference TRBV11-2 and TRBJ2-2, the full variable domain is EAGVAQSPRYKIIEKRQSVAFWCNPISGHATLYWYQQILGQGPKLLIQFQNNGVVDDSQLPKDRFSAERLKGVDSTLKIQPAKLEDSAVYLCASSPLASQGNTGELFFGEGSRLTVL.

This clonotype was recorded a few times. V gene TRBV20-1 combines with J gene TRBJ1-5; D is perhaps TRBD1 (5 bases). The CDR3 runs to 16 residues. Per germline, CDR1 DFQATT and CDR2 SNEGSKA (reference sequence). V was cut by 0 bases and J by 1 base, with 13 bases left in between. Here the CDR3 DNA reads TGCAGTGCTAGAGATGGCCCCCGGGACAGCAATCAGCCCCAGCATTTT. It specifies CSARDGPRDSNQPQHF.

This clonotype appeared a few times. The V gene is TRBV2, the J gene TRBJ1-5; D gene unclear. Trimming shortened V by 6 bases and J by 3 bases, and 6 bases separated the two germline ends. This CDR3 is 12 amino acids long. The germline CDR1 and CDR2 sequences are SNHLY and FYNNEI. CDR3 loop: CASSPVNQPQHF. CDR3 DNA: TGTGCCAGCAGCCCTGTCAATCAGCCCCAGCATTTT.

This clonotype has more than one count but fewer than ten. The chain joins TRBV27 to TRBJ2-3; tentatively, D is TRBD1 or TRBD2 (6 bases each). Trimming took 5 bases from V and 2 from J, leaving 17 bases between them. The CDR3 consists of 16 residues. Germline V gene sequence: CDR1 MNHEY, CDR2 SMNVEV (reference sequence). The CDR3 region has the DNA TGTGCCAGCAGTGAGGCGGGACAAATATACACAGATACGCAGTATTTT. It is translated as CASSEAGQIYTDTQYF.

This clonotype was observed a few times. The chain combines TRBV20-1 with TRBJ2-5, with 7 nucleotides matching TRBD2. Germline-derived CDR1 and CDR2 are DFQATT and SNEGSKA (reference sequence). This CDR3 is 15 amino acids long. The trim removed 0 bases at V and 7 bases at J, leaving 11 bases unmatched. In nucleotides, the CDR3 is TGCAGTGCTAGAGATTCTAGCGGCCCTTTATGGACCCAGTACTTC. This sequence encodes CSARDSSGPLWTQYF.

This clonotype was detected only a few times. CDR3 loop: CASSQDTGVTEAFF. The CDR3 region has the DNA TGTGCCAGCAGCCAAGATACCGGGGTGACGGAAGCTTTCTTT. The V and J genes are TRBV3-1 and TRBJ1-1; D unresolved. CDR1 and CDR2 from the germline V gene are LGHDT and YNNKEL (reference sequence). Trimming removed 0 bases at V and 8 bases at J, with 13 bases between. The CDR3 has 14 residues.

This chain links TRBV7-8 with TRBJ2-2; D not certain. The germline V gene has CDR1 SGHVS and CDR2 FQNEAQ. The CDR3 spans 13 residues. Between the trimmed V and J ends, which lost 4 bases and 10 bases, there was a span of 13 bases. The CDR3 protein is CASSSAPLPELFF. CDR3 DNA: TGTGCCAGCAGCTCAGCGCCCTTACCGGAGCTGTTTTTT.

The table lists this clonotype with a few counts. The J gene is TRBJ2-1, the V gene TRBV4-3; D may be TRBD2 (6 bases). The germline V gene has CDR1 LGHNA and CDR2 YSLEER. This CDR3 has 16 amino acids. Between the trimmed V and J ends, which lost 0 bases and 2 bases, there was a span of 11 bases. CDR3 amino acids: CASSQERDQTYNEQFF. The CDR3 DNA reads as TGCGCCAGCAGCCAAGAGCGGGACCAGACCTACAATGAGCAGTTCTTC.

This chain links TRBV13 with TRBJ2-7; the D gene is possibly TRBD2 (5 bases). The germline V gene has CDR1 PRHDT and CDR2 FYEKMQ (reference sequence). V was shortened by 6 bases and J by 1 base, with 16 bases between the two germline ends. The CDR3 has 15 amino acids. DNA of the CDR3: TGTGCCAGCAGTGTGAGCGGCATGTGGTCCTACGAGCAGTACTTC. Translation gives CASSVSGMWSYEQYF. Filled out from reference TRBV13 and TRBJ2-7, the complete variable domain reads AAGVIQSPRHLIKEKRETATLKCYPIPRHDTVYWYQQGPGQDPQFLISFYEKMQSDKGSIPDRFSAQQFSDYHSELNMSSLELGDSALYFCASSVSGMWSYEQYFGPGTRLTVT.

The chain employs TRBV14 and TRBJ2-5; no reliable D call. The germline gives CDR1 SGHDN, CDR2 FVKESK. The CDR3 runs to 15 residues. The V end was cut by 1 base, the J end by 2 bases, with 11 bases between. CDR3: CASSQALGSQETQYF. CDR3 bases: TGTGCCAGCAGCCAAGCTTTAGGCTCTCAAGAGACCCAGTACTTC.

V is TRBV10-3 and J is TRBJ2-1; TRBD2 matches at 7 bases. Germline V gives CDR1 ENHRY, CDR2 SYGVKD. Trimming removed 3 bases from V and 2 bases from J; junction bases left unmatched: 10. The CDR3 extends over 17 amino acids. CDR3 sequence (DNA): TGTGCCATCAGTGACCGTCTAGCGGAGACTACCTACAATGAGCAGTTCTTC. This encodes CAISDRLAETTYNEQFF.

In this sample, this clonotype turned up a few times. The CDR3 loop is CASSRSFSGANVLTF. The CDR3 nucleotides read TGTGCCAGCAGTCGCAGTTTCTCTGGGGCCAACGTCCTGACTTTC. The chain links TRBV12-3 or TRBV12-4 to TRBJ2-6; D is undetermined. The CDR3 loop spans 15 amino acids. The germline V and J ends were trimmed by 5 bases and 0 bases, with 8 bases remaining between them.

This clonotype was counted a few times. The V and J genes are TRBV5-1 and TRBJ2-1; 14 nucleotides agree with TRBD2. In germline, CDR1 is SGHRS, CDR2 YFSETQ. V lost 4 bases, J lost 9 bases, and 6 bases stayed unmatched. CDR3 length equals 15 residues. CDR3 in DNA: TGCGCCAGCAGCCGGACTAGCGGGGGGTCGGGTGAGCAGTTCTTC. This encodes CASSRTSGGSGEQFF.

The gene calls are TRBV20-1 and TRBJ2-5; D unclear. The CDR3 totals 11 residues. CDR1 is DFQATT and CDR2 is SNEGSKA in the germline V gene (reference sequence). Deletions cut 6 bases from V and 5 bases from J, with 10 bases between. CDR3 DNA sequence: TGCAGTGCCCTACTGAGGGAGACCCAGTACTTC. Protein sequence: CSALLRETQYF.

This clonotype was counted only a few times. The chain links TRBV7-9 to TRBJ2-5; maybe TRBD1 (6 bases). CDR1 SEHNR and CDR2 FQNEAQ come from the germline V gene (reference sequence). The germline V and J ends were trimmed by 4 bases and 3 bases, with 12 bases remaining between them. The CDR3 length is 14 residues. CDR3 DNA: TGTGCCAGCAGCTCGGGACAACAAAAAGAGACCCAGTACTTC. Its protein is CASSSGQQKETQYF.

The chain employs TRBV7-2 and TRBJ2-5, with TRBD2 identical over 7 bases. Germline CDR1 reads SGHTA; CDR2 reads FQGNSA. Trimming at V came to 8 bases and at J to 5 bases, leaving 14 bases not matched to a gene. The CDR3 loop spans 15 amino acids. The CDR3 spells CASSRDGRPEETQYF. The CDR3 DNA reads TGTGCCAGCTCAAGGGACGGGAGGCCGGAGGAGACCCAGTACTTC. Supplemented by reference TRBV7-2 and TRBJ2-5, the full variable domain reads GAGVSQSPSNKVTEKGKDVELRCDPISGHTALYWYRQSLGQGLEFLIYFQGNSAPDKSGLPSDRFSAERTGGSVSTLTIQRTQQEDSAVYLCASSRDGRPEETQYFGPGTRLLVL.